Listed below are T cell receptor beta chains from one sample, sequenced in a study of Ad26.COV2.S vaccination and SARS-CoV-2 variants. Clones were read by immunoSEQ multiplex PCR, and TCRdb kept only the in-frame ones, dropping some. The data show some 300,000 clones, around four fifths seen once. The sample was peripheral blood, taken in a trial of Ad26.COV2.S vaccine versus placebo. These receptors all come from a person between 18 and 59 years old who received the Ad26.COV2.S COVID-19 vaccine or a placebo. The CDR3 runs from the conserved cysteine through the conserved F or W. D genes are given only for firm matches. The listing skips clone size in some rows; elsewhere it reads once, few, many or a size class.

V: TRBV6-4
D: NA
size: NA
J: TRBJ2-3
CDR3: CASSAESGHTQYF
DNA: TGTGCCAGCAGTGCCGAGAGCGGGCATACGCAGTATTTT

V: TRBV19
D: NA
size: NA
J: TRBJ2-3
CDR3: CASSTGTGGTDTQYF
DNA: TGTGCCAGTAGTACAGGGACGGGAGGCACAGATACGCAGTATTTT

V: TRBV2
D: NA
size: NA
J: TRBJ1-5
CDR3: CASSEFVRGSNQPQHF
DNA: TGTGCCAGCAGTGAATTTGTCAGGGGTAGCAATCAGCCCCAGCATTTT

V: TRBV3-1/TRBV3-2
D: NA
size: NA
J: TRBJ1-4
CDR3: CASSHRTTNEKLFF
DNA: TGTGCCAGCAGCCACCGAACAACTAATGAAAAACTGTTTTTT

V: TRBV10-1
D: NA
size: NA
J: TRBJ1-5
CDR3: CASNPGRGGGMPQHF
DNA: TGCGCCAGCAACCCGGGGAGGGGAGGAGGGATGCCCCAGCATTTT

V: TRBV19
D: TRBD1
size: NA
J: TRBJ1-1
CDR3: CASSSGQTGGHTEAFF
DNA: TGTGCCAGTAGTAGTGGACAGACAGGGGGACACACTGAAGCTTTCTTT

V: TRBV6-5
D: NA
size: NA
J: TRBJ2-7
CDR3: CASSRQVYEQYF
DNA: TGTGCCAGCAGTCGTCAGGTGTACGAGCAGTACTTC

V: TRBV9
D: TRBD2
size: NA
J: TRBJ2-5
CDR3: CASSALAGRGETQYF
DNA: TGTGCCAGCAGCGCCCTAGCGGGGAGGGGAGAGACCCAGTACTTC

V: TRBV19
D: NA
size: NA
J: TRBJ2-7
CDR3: CASSSKPTGYEQYF
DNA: TGTGCCAGTAGCTCTAAGCCCACCGGATACGAGCAGTACTTC

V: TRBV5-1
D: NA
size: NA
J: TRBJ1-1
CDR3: CASSFTENTEAFF
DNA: TGCGCCAGCAGCTTTACAGAGAACACTGAAGCTTTCTTT

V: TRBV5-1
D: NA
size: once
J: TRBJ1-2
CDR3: CASSSGALDYGYTF
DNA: TGCGCCAGCAGCTCAGGAGCCCTAGACTATGGCTACACCTTC

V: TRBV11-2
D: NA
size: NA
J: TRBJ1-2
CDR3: CASSSGRRDDGYTF
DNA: TGTGCCAGCAGCTCTGGTCGGAGGGACGATGGCTACACCTTC

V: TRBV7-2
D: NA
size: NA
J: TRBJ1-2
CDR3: CASSLDGRGFGYTF
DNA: TGTGCCAGCAGCTTAGATGGCAGGGGATTTGGCTACACCTTC

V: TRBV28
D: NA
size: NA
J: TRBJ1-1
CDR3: CASSLGGRQNEAFF
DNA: TGTGCCAGCAGTCTGGGCGGCAGACAGAACGAAGCTTTCTTT

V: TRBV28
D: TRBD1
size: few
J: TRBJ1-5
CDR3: CASSAVQGARGQPQHF
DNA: TGTGCCAGCAGTGCTGTACAGGGGGCGAGGGGCCAGCCCCAGCATTTT

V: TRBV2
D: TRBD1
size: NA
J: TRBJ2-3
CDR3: CASRAGGHSTDTQYF
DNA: TGTGCCAGCAGGGCAGGGGGCCATAGCACAGATACGCAGTATTTT

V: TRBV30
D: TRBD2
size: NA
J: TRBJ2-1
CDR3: CAWSGVSGGDSYNEQFF
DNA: TGTGCCTGGAGTGGGGTTAGCGGGGGGGACTCCTACAATGAGCAGTTCTTC

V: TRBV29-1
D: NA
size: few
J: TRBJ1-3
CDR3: CSVEEGAGRGNTIYF
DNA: TGCAGCGTTGAAGAGGGTGCAGGGCGAGGAAACACCATATATTTT

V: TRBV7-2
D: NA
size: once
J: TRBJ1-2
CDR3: CASSLSTANYGYTF
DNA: TGTGCCAGCAGCTTGTCAACAGCTAACTATGGCTACACCTTC

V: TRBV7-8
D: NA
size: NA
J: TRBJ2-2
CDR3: CASRPSSAGELFF
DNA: TGTGCCAGCAGACCCAGTTCGGCCGGGGAGCTGTTTTTT

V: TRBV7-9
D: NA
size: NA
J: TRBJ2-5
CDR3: CATTEGETQYF
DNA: TGTGCCACTACAGAAGGGGAGACCCAGTACTTC

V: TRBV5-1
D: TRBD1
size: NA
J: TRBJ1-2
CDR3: CASSLDRGLNGYTF
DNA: TGCGCCAGCAGCTTGGACAGGGGATTGAATGGCTACACCTTC

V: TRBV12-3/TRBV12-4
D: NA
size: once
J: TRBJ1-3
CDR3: CASSQDRNTIYF
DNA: TGTGCCAGCAGTCAAGATCGAAACACCATATATTTT

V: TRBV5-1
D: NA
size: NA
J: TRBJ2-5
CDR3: CASSFGRDQETQYF
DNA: TGCGCCAGCAGCTTTGGCAGGGACCAAGAGACCCAGTACTTC

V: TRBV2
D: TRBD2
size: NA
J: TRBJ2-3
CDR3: CAKPGLAGTSFTTDTQYF
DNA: TGTGCCAAACCGGGACTAGCGGGGACTTCTTTCACCACAGATACGCAGTATTTT

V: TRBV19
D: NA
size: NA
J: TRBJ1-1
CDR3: CASSFSGRVVMNTEAFF
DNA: TGTGCCAGTAGTTTTTCCGGACGGGTAGTGATGAACACTGAAGCTTTCTTT

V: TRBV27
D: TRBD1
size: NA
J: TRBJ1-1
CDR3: CASSFDPDRGYTEAFF
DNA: TGTGCCAGCAGTTTCGACCCCGACAGGGGGTACACTGAAGCTTTCTTT

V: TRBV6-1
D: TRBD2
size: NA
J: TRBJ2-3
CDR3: CASSEGLAGGYF
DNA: TGTGCCAGCAGTGAAGGACTAGCGGGGGGGTATTTT

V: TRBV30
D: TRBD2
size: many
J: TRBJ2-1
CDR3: CAWSASGGISYNEQFF
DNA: TGTGCCTGGAGCGCTAGCGGGGGGATCTCCTACAATGAGCAGTTCTTC

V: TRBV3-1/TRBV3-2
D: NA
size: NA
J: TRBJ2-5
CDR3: CASSQVPALFQETQYF
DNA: TGTGCCAGCAGCCAAGTTCCAGCGCTCTTTCAAGAGACCCAGTACTTC

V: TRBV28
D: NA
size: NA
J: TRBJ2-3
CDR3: CASSPARGSGTDTQYF
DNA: TGTGCCAGCAGTCCCGCCAGAGGGAGTGGCACAGATACGCAGTATTTT

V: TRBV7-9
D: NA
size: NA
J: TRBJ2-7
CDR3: CASSLADRNEQYF
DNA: TGTGCCAGCAGCTTAGCGGACAGAAACGAGCAGTACTTC

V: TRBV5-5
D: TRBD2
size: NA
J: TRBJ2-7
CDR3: CASSLATSGAYEQYF
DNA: TGTGCCAGCAGCTTGGCCACTAGCGGGGCATACGAGCAGTACTTC

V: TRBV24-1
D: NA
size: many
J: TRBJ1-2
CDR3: CATSDGRYGYTF
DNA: TGTGCCACCAGTGATGGCCGCTATGGCTACACCTTC

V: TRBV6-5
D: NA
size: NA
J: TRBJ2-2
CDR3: CASSYSIAGELFF
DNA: TGTGCCAGCAGTTACTCTATCGCCGGGGAGCTGTTTTTT

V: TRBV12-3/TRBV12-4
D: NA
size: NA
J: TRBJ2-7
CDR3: CASSLTRVEQYF
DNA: TGTGCCAGCAGTTTAACCAGGGTCGAGCAGTACTTC

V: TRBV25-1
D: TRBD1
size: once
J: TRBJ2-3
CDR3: CASSGPGTGFTDTQYF
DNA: TGTGCCAGCAGTGGACCCGGGACAGGATTCACAGATACGCAGTATTTT

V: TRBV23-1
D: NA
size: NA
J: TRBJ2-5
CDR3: CARGKETQYF
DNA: TGCGCCAGGGGAAAAGAGACCCAGTACTTC

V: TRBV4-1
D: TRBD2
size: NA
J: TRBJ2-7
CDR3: CASSQGGGSYEQYF
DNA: TGCGCCAGCAGCCAAGGGGGGGGTTCCTACGAGCAGTACTTC

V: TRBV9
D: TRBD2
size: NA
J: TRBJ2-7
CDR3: CASSPGLAVYEQYF
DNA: TGTGCCAGCAGCCCGGGACTAGCGGTCTACGAGCAGTACTTC

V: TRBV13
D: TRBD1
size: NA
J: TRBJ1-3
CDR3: CASSLGQLFSGNTIYF
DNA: TGTGCCAGCAGCTTGGGACAGCTGTTCTCTGGAAACACCATATATTTT

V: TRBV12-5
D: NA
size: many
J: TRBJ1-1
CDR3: CASGLGDWGTEAFF
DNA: TGTGCTAGTGGTTTGGGGGACTGGGGCACTGAAGCTTTCTTT

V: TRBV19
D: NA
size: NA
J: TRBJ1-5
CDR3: CASSNRVGNQPQHF
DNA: TGTGCCAGTAGCAACAGGGTCGGCAATCAGCCCCAGCATTTT

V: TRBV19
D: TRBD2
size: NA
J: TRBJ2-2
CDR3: CASRRSGGNTGELFF
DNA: TGTGCCAGCAGGCGGAGCGGGGGGAACACCGGGGAGCTGTTTTTT

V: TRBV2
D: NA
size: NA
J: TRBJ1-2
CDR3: CASTNVDTF
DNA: TGTGCCAGCACGAATGTGGACACCTTC

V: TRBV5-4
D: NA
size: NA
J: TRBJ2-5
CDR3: CASSLVGTPPGETQYF
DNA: TGTGCCAGCAGCTTGGTGGGGACTCCACCGGGAGAGACCCAGTACTTC

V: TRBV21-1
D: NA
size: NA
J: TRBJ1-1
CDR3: CASSNLTNTEAFF
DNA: TGTGCCAGCAGCAATCTGACGAACACTGAAGCTTTCTTT

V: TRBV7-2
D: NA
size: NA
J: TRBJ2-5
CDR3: CASSTSQETQYF
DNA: TGTGCCAGCAGTACTTCCCAAGAGACCCAGTACTTC

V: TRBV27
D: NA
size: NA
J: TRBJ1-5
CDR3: CASSLSLGSNQPQHF
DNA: TGTGCCAGCAGTTTATCGCTGGGTAGCAATCAGCCCCAGCATTTT

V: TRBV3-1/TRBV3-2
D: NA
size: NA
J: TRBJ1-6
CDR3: CASSQGNRWDSPLHF
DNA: TGTGCCAGCAGCCAGGGGAACAGGTGGGATTCACCCCTCCACTTT